A selection of T cell receptor beta chains follows, all from one sample in a study of identical twins. Each CDR3 protein gets one entry after TCRdb re-called the 5' RACE reads with MiXCR. The sample consists of 400,000 to 600,000 distinct CDR3 sequences, more than 20% of them appearing once. These sequences were also reported in another study, on yellow fever vaccine responses in identical twins.

The sample was CD4+ T cells sorted from blood. The receptor source for this set is a woman aged 18-29 years in good health. CDR3s include the opening cysteine and the closing phenylalanine or tryptophan. A D gene is named only where the DNA matches it firmly. Clone size, where shown, is once, few, many, or a class for clones that have expanded.

j_call | d_call | clone_size | cdr3_length | v_call | cdr3_nt | cdr3_aa
TRBJ2-5 | TRBD1 | many | 15 | TRBV12-3/TRBV12-4 | TGTGCCAGCAGTCGGACAGGGAGCCCTCAAGAGACCCAGTACTTC | CASSRTGSPQETQYF
TRBJ2-3 | NA | few | 13 | TRBV2 | TGTGCCAGCAGTAATATTTCCCCAGATACGCAGTATTTT | CASSNISPDTQYF
TRBJ1-2 | NA | few | 18 | TRBV4-2 | TGTGCCAGCAGCCAAGACCTCCTGGTTGGGACGGACAACTATGGCTACACCTTC | CASSQDLLVGTDNYGYTF
TRBJ2-5 | TRBD1 | NA | 14 | TRBV12-3/TRBV12-4 | TGTGCCAGCAGCCAACGGCGGACAGGGGAGACCCAGTACTTC | CASSQRRTGETQYF
TRBJ1-6 | NA | NA | 13 | TRBV10-2 | TGCGCCAGCAGTGCAGGGAATGAGTCACCCCTCCACTTT | CASSAGNESPLHF
TRBJ2-2 | TRBD2 | NA | 13 | TRBV20-1 | TGCAGTGCTAGTACGGGACTAGCCGGGGAGCTGTTTTTT | CSASTGLAGELFF
TRBJ1-2 | NA | few | 11 | TRBV10-3 | TGTGCCATCATGTCCACTTATGGCTACACCTTC | CAIMSTYGYTF
TRBJ2-2 | NA | NA | 13 | TRBV5-5 | TGTGCCAGCAGCTTAGGGGAGGTCGGGGAGCTGTTTTTT | CASSLGEVGELFF
TRBJ2-1 | TRBD2 | few | 15 | TRBV7-3 | TGTGCCAGCAGCTCTAGCGGGAGGGCCTTAGGCGAGCAGTTCTTC | CASSSSGRALGEQFF
TRBJ2-2 | TRBD2 | many | 14 | TRBV5-6 | TGTGCCAGCAGCTTGGGCCTAGCGGGCGGGGAGCTGTTTTTT | CASSLGLAGGELFF